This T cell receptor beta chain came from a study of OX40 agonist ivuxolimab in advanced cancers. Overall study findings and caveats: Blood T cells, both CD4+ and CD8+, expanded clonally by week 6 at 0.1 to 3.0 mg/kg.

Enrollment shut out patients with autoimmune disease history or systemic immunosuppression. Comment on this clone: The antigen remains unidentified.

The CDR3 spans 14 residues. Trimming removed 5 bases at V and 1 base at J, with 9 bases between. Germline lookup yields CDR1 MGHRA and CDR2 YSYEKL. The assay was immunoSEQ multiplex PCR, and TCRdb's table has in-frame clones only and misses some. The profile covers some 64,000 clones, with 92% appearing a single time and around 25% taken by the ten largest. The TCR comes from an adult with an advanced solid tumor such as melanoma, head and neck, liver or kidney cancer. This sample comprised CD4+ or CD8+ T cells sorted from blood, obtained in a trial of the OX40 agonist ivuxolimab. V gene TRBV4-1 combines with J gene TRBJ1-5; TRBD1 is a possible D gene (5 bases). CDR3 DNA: TGCGCCAGCAGCAGGGGTATCAGCAATCAGCCCCAGCATTTT. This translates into CASSRGISNQPQHF.